The source of this TCR beta chain is a study of memory CD4+ T cells and cytomegalovirus serostatus. Overall study context: Of the healthy Belgian adults, eight or nine were CMV seropositive and 20 to 25 seronegative. Whole-study results and caveats: Suggested: most of the CMV-linked TCR signature lies in CD4+ memory cells.

Single viable CD3+CD4+CD8-CD45RO+ cells were sorted as the memory CD4+ T cells. Serostatus was set by detecting CMV pp150, pp28, p38, p52 IgG. Source study methods: Out-of-frame sequences were removed, leaving 2,000,000 or so distinct TCRbeta sequences. Clones were sequenced by immunoSEQ multiplex PCR, and TCRdb holds only the in-frame ones, with some missing. That table furnishes V, J and clone size, whereas the DNA furnished D and trimming. The sample carries about 50,000 clones, under 80% recorded once. Regarding this clone: The antigen remains undetermined.

Germline CDR1 and CDR2: MNHNS and SASEGT. The CDR3 covers 13 residues. Trimming pared 2 bases from V and 3 bases from J, leaving 8 bases between. The chain carries TRBV6-1 and TRBJ2-7, with D possibly TRBD1 on 5 matching bases. The clonotype was recovered from an adult in good health and CMV-seronegative. The sequencing input was memory CD4+ T cells from blood. For the CDR3, the DNA is TGTGCCAGCAGTGAAAACAGGTACTACGAGCAGTACTTC. Protein product: CASSENRYYEQYF.